This T cell receptor (beta chain) appears in the sequencing data of a study of blood T cell repertoires in COVID-19. Study summary: COVID-19 samples from acute and convalescent phases originated in the United States, Italy and Spain.

V was pared by 6 bases and J by 4 bases, with 8 bases of the junction left unmatched. CDR1 and CDR2 (germline): SGHVS, FQNEAQ. This CDR3 is 15 amino acids long. Per the original data handling: Estimates of nucleated cell counts were drawn from the amplification of reference gene primers. Method: immunoSEQ multiplex PCR; TCRdb's copy keeps in-frame clones and lacks some. V and J calls and clone size are those listed in that table; D and trimming were worked out from the DNA. The sample lists approximately 240,000 clones, 80% to 85% occurring once. Material: peripheral blood. The chain links TRBV7-8 to TRBJ2-7; the match to TRBD2 covers 11 bases. This sequence was found in a woman aged 55-69 years who had recovered from COVID-19. The CDR3: CASRETSGGPYEQYF. The CDR3 DNA reads TGTGCCAGCAGAGAAACTAGCGGGGGCCCTTACGAGCAGTACTTC.